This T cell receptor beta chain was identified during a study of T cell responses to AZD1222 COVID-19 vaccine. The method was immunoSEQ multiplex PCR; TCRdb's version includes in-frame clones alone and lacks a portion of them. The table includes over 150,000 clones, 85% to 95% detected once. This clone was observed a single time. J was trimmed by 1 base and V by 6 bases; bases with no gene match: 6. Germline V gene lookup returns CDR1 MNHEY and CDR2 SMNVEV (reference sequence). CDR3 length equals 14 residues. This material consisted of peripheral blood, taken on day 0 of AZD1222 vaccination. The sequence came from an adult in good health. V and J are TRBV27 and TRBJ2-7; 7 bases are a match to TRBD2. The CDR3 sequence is CASRWTSQSYEQYV. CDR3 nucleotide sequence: TGTGCCAGCAGATGGACTAGTCAATCCTACGAGCAGTACGTC.